This passage covers 7 T cell receptor beta chains from one sample sequenced in a study of Graves' ophthalmopathy and Graves' hyperthyroidism. As the template, RNA transcripts were used to amplify TCR beta CDR3 regions. RT-PCR was first run with HTBI primers, then multiplex PCR in a second round. TCRdb fed the multiplex PCR reads into MiXCR, producing one record per CDR3 protein. The repertoire holds approximately 1.2 million distinct CDR3 sequences, about 35% seen once, with 11% in the top ten. Sequencing used peripheral blood or thyroid tissue (not recorded which). All receptors derive from an adult man with Graves' hyperthyroidism.

Details on this clonotype: Lacking the conserved final phenylalanine or tryptophan, this CDR3 likely reflects a read error. It is unclear where the CDR3 begins or ends on the DNA, so no DNA is shown, and the CDR3 is as TCRdb lists it. The chain links TRBV19 to TRBJ1-5; the DNA was not compared with TRBD1, the D call given in the table. The CDR3 totals 11 residues, both ends included. CDR1 and CDR2 (germline): LNHDA, SQIVND (reference sequence). The CDR3 sequence is CASRGRGGSRV.

The rearrangement links TRBV10-3 to TRBJ2-2; 11 positions match TRBD2. Germline assignment: CDR1 ENHRY and CDR2 SYGVKD. This CDR3 is built from 16 residues. V was clipped by 0 bases and J by 6 bases; unmatched bases: 3. CDR3 coding DNA: TGTGCCATCAGTGAGTCACTAGCGGGAGAGCCCGGGGAGCTGTTTTTT. This sequence encodes CAISESLAGEPGELFF.

This clonotype was recorded at least ten times. The chain joins TRBV7-3 to TRBJ2-5, with D tentatively TRBD2 (6 bases). Trimming removed 4 bases at V and 4 bases at J, with 13 bases between. The CDR3 is 14 amino acids. Germline V gene lookup returns CDR1 SGHTA and CDR2 FQGTGA. DNA of the CDR3: TGTGCCAGCAGCTCCCGGGACTCTCCAGAGACCCAGTACTTC. Amino acid sequence: CASSSRDSPETQYF. Looking up the rest from reference TRBV7-3 and TRBJ2-5 gives the full variable domain: GAGVSQTPSNKVTEKGKYVELRCDPISGHTALYWYRQSLGQGPEFLIYFQGTGAADDSGLPNDRFFAVRPEGSVSTLKIQRTERGDSAVYLCASSSRDSPETQYFGPGTRLLVL.

This clonotype was counted ten times or more. This chain links TRBV11-2 with TRBJ1-1, with D unresolved. V lost 1 base, J lost 3 bases, and 12 bases lay in between. The V gene's germline CDR1 is SGHAT and CDR2 FQNNGV. The CDR3 totals 15 residues. The DNA of the CDR3 is TGTGCCAGCAGCTTAGGGATAGGGTTGGACACTGAAGCTTTCTTT. It is translated as CASSLGIGLDTEAFF.

This clonotype is a singleton in its sample. The chain joins TRBV5-4 to TRBJ2-7; tentatively, D is TRBD1 or TRBD2 (5 bases each). The CDR3 runs to 18 residues. CDR1 is SGHNT and CDR2 is YYREEE in the germline V gene (reference sequence). The ends were cut back, 4 bases at V and 3 bases at J, with 26 bases in the middle. DNA for the CDR3: TGTGCCAGCAGCCCGGGAACAGGCCCCGGCTTTGGGATCTACGAGCAGTACTTC. This translates into CASSPGTGPGFGIYEQYF.

The chain is built from TRBV20-1 and TRBJ2-7, with TRBD2 matching 7 bases. Germline lookup yields CDR1 DFQATT and CDR2 SNEGSKA (reference sequence). Germline trimming cut 6 bases from V and 7 bases from J; bases unmatched to any gene: 12. The CDR3 is made up of 13 amino acids. The CDR3 region is CSARTVGGGEQYF. Written as DNA, the CDR3 is TGCAGTGCACGTACAGTTGGGGGGGGGGAGCAGTACTTC.

This clonotype was observed a handful of times. This chain joins TRBV30 and TRBJ1-5; D gene uncertain. CDR3 length equals 15 residues. Germline V CDR1 and CDR2: GTSNPN, SVGIG (reference sequence). Trimming took off 0 bases at V and 1 base at J, with 10 bases between the two ends. CDR3 protein: CAWSVRGRSNQPQHF. Written as DNA, the CDR3 is TGTGCCTGGAGTGTACGAGGTAGGAGCAATCAGCCCCAGCATTTT.